This TCR beta chain was sequenced during a study of CD8+CD57+ T cells in acquired aplastic anemia. Profiling that covered TCR beta VDJ and CDR3 relied on genomic DNA as its template. TCRdb re-derived calls from the reads in MiXCR, one entry per CDR3 protein. Of around 150,000 distinct CDR3 sequences listed, 71% are singletons. Patients selected for sequencing had displayed CD8+CD57+ cell expansion by flow cytometry. Germline-derived CDR1 and CDR2 are DFQATT and SNEGSKA (reference sequence). V was pared by 1 base and J by 6 bases, with 11 bases between. The CDR3 has 13 amino acids. Study-level findings and limits: Patients and controls shared some 30 CD8+ CDR3 sequences, highly expressed in patients.

For this clonotype: Its antigen remains unidentified.

The source of this sequence is a human donor with aplastic anemia. The material sequenced was sorted CD4+, CD8+, or CD8+CD57+ T cells (not recorded which) from PBMCs. V and J are TRBV20-1 and TRBJ2-3; D might be TRBD2 (5 bases). CDR3 sequence reads: CSARVERGDTQYF. CDR3 nucleotides: TGCAGTGCTAGAGTCGAACGGGGTGATACGCAGTATTTT.